A selection of T cell receptor beta chains follows, all from one sample in a study of shared clonotypes between healthy human individuals. The method was immunoSEQ multiplex PCR; TCRdb's version includes in-frame clones alone and lacks a portion of them. The sample lists a few million clones, about 90% occurring once. Sequences were obtained from naive CD4+ T cells from PBMCs. The receptors here all came from a man younger than 35 in good health. Some clones in this sample may be carry-over from other donors' samples. The CDR3 runs from the conserved cysteine through the conserved F or W. The order of the fields is D gene, J gene, clone size, V gene, CDR3 protein, CDR3 DNA. The D gene is left open where the match is weak. Clone size, where shown, is once, few, many, or a class for clones that have expanded.

>NA|TRBJ2-5|NA|TRBV29-1
CSVEGQGWETQYF
TGCAGCGTTGAAGGGCAGGGTTGGGAGACCCAGTACTTC
>TRBD1|TRBJ2-2|NA|TRBV6-6
CASSSTGAGGELFF
TGTGCCAGCAGTTCGACAGGGGCGGGCGGGGAGCTGTTTTTT
>NA|TRBJ2-2|NA|TRBV7-3
CASSLTLGNTGELFF
TGTGCCAGCAGCTTAACGCTTGGCAACACCGGGGAGCTGTTTTTT
>TRBD2|TRBJ2-7|NA|TRBV4-1
CASSQVGLAGDKQYF
TGCGCCAGCAGCCAGGTGGGACTAGCGGGAGACAAGCAGTACTTC
>NA|TRBJ1-3|NA|TRBV5-4
CASSLGGSGNTIYF
TGTGCCAGCAGCTTGGGAGGGAGTGGAAACACCATATATTTT
>NA|TRBJ1-2|NA|TRBV18
CASSPTEYDGYTF
TGTGCCAGCTCACCGACAGAGTATGACGGCTACACCTTC
>TRBD1|TRBJ2-7|once|TRBV5-8
CASSLNRDSGEQYF
TGTGCCAGCAGCCTAAACCGGGACAGCGGCGAGCAGTACTTC
>NA|TRBJ2-7|NA|TRBV2
CASSELSYEQYF
TGTGCCAGCAGTGAACTCTCCTACGAGCAGTACTTC
>TRBD2|TRBJ2-7|NA|TRBV5-4
CASSAGLAGGSYEQYF
TGTGCCAGCAGCGCAGGACTAGCGGGAGGGTCCTACGAGCAGTACTTC
>TRBD2|TRBJ2-5|NA|TRBV9
CASSATSGSLRETQYF
TGTGCCAGCAGCGCGACTAGCGGGAGCCTGAGGGAGACCCAGTACTTC
>TRBD1|TRBJ2-7|once|TRBV7-9
CASSLFTGVYEQYF
TGTGCCAGCAGCTTATTCACAGGGGTCTACGAGCAGTACTTC
>NA|TRBJ2-1|NA|TRBV7-8
CASSLHDPGLGGQFF
TGTGCCAGCAGCTTGCACGACCCAGGACTCGGGGGGCAGTTCTTC
>NA|TRBJ1-5|NA|TRBV5-1
CASSLGGLQPQHF
TGCGCCAGCAGCTTGGGAGGGCTTCAGCCCCAGCATTTT
>NA|TRBJ1-1|once|TRBV14
CASSQDRGLNAEAFF
TGTGCCAGCAGCCAAGATCGGGGACTTAACGCTGAAGCTTTCTTT
>TRBD2|TRBJ2-2|few|TRBV10-3
CAISEFDGRGDGELFF
TGTGCCATCAGTGAGTTCGACGGGAGGGGTGACGGGGAGCTGTTTTTT
>NA|TRBJ1-6|NA|TRBV4-3
CASSQKSGGSPLHF
TGCGCCAGCAGCCAGAAGAGTGGGGGTTCACCCCTCCACTTT
>NA|TRBJ2-1|NA|TRBV18
CASSPLRGPYNEQFF
TGTGCCAGCTCACCACTCCGGGGCCCTTACAATGAGCAGTTCTTC
>NA|TRBJ2-1|NA|TRBV4-2
CASSQRASRVSHNEQFF
TGTGCCAGCAGCCAAAGGGCCTCTAGGGTGTCCCACAATGAGCAGTTCTTC